The rows below give T cell receptor beta chains drawn from one sample of a study of OX40 agonist ivuxolimab in advanced cancers. Produced via immunoSEQ multiplex PCR; TCRdb's table is partial and in-frame only. The repertoire holds over 95,000 clones, around 96% seen once, with just over 2% in the top ten. The starting material was CD4+ or CD8+ T cells sorted from blood, obtained in a trial of the OX40 agonist ivuxolimab. These receptors were collected from an adult with an advanced solid tumor such as melanoma, head and neck, liver or kidney cancer. The CDR3 runs from the conserved cysteine through the conserved F or W. D genes are given only for firm matches. Only part of the rows carry a size: once, few, many, or a class if the clone is expanded.

d_gene	abundance	j_gene	v_gene	CDR3aa	CDR3nt
NA	NA	TRBJ1-2	TRBV19	CASSLHTPNYGYTF	TGTGCCAGTAGTCTCCACACCCCTAACTATGGCTACACCTTC
NA	NA	TRBJ2-4	TRBV2	CATIPEVAKNIQYF	TGTGCCACGATCCCAGAGGTAGCCAAAAACATTCAGTACTTC
NA	NA	TRBJ1-4	TRBV6-6	CASEGGVEKLFF	TGTGCCAGCGAAGGAGGGGTTGAAAAACTGTTTTTT
NA	NA	TRBJ2-1	TRBV7-9	CASSSPINEQFF	TGTGCCAGCAGCTCCCCAATCAATGAGCAGTTCTTC
NA	NA	TRBJ1-5	TRBV27	CASSSGAGQPQHF	TGTGCCAGCAGTTCGGGGGCCGGTCAGCCCCAGCATTTT
NA	NA	TRBJ1-2	TRBV29-1	CSVHGESGGYTF	TGCAGCGTTCACGGGGAATCGGGTGGCTACACCTTC
TRBD2	NA	TRBJ2-5	TRBV5-4	CASSTGQGTSGRRETQYF	TGTGCCAGCAGCACAGGTCAGGGGACTAGCGGGAGACGGGAGACCCAGTACTTC
NA	NA	TRBJ2-7	TRBV11-2	CASSLVSGSYEQYF	TGTGCCAGCAGCTTAGTCAGCGGATCCTACGAGCAGTACTTC
NA	NA	TRBJ2-1	TRBV27	CATQGTNEQFF	TGTGCCACCCAGGGTACGAATGAGCAGTTCTTC
NA	once	TRBJ2-7	TRBV27	CASSWREPPSSYEQYF	TGTGCCAGCAGTTGGAGGGAACCTCCAAGCTCCTACGAGCAGTACTTC
TRBD1	NA	TRBJ2-1	TRBV6-5	CASSQDRVYNEQFF	TGTGCCAGCAGCCAAGACAGGGTTTACAATGAGCAGTTCTTC
TRBD1	NA	TRBJ2-5	TRBV4-1	CASSLSGTEETQYF	TGCGCCAGCAGCCTTTCCGGGACAGAAGAGACCCAGTACTTC
NA	NA	TRBJ1-1	TRBV12-2	CASRSEGGRVMNTEAFF	TGTGCAAGTCGCTCTGAGGGCGGCAGGGTGATGAACACTGAAGCTTTCTTT
NA	NA	TRBJ2-2	TRBV4-1	CASSPSTGELFF	TGCGCCAGCAGTCCATCCACCGGGGAGCTGTTTTTT
NA	NA	TRBJ2-7	TRBV27	CASGGQPSYEQYF	TGTGCCTCGGGGGGACAGCCATCCTACGAGCAGTACTTC
NA	NA	TRBJ2-7	TRBV27	CASSLQGVYEQYF	TGTGCCAGCAGTTTACAGGGAGTCTACGAGCAGTACTTC
NA	NA	TRBJ1-2	TRBV5-1	CASSLEGSYGYTF	TGCGCCAGCAGCTTGGAAGGGAGCTATGGCTACACCTTC
NA	NA	TRBJ2-2	TRBV28	CASTPVGAAYTNTGELFF	TGTGCCAGCACCCCGGTAGGGGCCGCTTACACTAACACCGGGGAGCTGTTTTTT
TRBD1	NA	TRBJ1-5	TRBV5-1	CASSLGGQLSNQPQHF	TGCGCCAGCAGCTTGGGGGGACAGCTTAGCAATCAGCCCCAGCATTTT
NA	once	TRBJ2-1	TRBV7-3	CASSGKQSVYNEQFF	TGTGCCAGCAGCGGGAAACAATCCGTCTACAATGAGCAGTTCTTC
NA	NA	TRBJ2-3	TRBV11-2	CASSLDVAQPSTDTQYF	TGTGCCAGCAGCTTAGACGTCGCACAGCCTAGCACAGATACGCAGTATTTT
NA	NA	TRBJ1-3	TRBV7-9	CASSLTNTIYF	TGTGCCAGCAGCTTAACGAACACCATATATTTT
NA	NA	TRBJ2-3	TRBV5-6	CASSLSGAVDTQYF	TGTGCCAGCAGCTTGAGTGGGGCCGTGGATACGCAGTATTTT
NA	NA	TRBJ1-2	TRBV6-5	CASNPGTLANYGYTF	TGTGCCAGCAATCCCGGGACATTAGCTAACTATGGCTACACCTTC
TRBD1	NA	TRBJ2-1	TRBV5-6	CASSSGTANNEQFF	TGTGCCAGCAGCTCCGGGACAGCGAACAATGAGCAGTTCTTC
NA	NA	TRBJ1-6	TRBV5-8	CASSLGVQGSYSPLHF	TGTGCCAGCAGCTTGGGAGTGCAGGGATCTTATTCACCCCTCCACTTT
NA	NA	TRBJ2-3	TRBV11-2	CASSLGLDTDTQYF	TGTGCCAGCAGCTTAGGACTCGACACAGATACGCAGTATTTT